This TCR beta chain was sequenced during a study of cytomegalovirus exposure and HLA in healthy donors. Germline CDR1 and CDR2: SGHTA and FQGNSA. The V end lost 5 bases, the J end lost 1 base, and 11 bases lay between the germline ends. The CDR3 consists of 14 residues. The PCR ran on 60 Vbeta and 13 Jbeta primers. Original analysis: Later, tens of millions of unique TCR beta chains were counted in an analysis, and some 11 million of them were shared. Data came from immunoSEQ multiplex PCR; TCRdb stores just in-frame clones and leaves some out. V and J calls and clone size are as listed in that table; D and trimming were resolved from the DNA. Altogether about 190,000 clones are present, around 83% being singletons, with the ten largest covering 1.7%. As for this clone: Its antigen is unidentified. This sample also contains other DNA sequences that code for the same CDR3.

Overall study results and limits: Most likely, a cluster of highly shared sequence variants arose as a sequencing artifact.

The V and J genes are TRBV7-2 and TRBJ1-1, with D unclear. The sample consisted of PBMCs. This receptor was identified in a man aged 35 to 55 in good health and CMV-seropositive. CDR3 loop: CASSPGAANTEAFF. The CDR3 DNA follows: TGTGCCAGCAGCCCAGGCGCAGCGAACACTGAAGCTTTCTTT.